A few counts support the clone carrying this T cell receptor beta chain. Its target is not known. The investigators amplified TCR beta CDR3 regions from RNA transcripts. Primed by the HTBI set, a first-round RT-PCR was run on the TCR CDR3. TCRdb used MiXCR to reprocess the multiplex PCR reads, holding one entry per CDR3 protein. The sample lists 560,000 or so distinct CDR3 sequences, roughly 50% seen once, with approximately 8.2% in the top ten. This record comes from a study of T cells in Graves' hyperthyroidism and ophthalmopathy. Overall study results and limits: Blood also contained most expanded thyroid clonotypes above 0.001. For ophthalmopathy, model prediction preceded onset by a median approximately 6 months.

This CDR3 has 14 residues. Germline V CDR1 and CDR2: MNHEY, SVGAGI. With V trimmed by 6 bases and J by 0 bases, 4 bases remained unmatched. The study left out patients who had uncontrolled infection, other autoimmune disease, pregnancy or lactation. The source material was peripheral blood or thyroid tissue (not recorded which). This receptor was identified in a woman younger than 30 with Graves' hyperthyroidism. The chain employs TRBV6-5 and TRBJ2-7; 8 bases align to TRBD1. CDR3 coding DNA: TGTGCCAGCAGAGACAGGGGTCTCTCCTACGAGCAGTACTTC. It translates to CASRDRGLSYEQYF.